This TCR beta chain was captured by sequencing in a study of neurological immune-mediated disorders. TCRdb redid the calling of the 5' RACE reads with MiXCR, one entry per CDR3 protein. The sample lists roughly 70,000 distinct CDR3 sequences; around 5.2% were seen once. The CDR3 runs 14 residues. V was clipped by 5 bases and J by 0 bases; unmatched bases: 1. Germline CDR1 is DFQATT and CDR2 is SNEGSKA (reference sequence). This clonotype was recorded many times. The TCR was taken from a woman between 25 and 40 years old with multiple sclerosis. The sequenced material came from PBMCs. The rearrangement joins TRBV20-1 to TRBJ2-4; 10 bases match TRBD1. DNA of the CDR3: TGCAGTGCTGGGACAGGGGAAGCCAAAAACATTCAGTACTTC. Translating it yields CSAGTGEAKNIQYF.